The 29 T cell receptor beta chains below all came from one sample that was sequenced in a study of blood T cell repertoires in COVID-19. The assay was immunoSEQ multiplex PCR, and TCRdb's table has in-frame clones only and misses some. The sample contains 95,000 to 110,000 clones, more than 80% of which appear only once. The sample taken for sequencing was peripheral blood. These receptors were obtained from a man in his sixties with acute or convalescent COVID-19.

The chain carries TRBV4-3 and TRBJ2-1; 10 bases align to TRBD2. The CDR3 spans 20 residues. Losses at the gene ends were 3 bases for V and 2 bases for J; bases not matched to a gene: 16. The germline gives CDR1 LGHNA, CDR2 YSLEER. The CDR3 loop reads CASSHDRYVAGGRAYNEQFF. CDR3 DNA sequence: TGCGCCAGCAGCCACGACCGTTACGTAGCGGGAGGAAGGGCCTACAATGAGCAGTTCTTC.

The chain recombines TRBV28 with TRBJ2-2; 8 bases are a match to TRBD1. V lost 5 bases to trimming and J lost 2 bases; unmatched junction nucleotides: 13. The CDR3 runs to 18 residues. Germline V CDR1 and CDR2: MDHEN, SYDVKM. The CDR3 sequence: CASSLFTGTGPNTGELFF. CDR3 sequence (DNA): TGTGCCAGCAGTCTGTTCACCGGGACAGGACCTAACACCGGGGAGCTGTTTTTT. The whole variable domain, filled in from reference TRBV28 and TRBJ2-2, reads DVKVTQSSRYLVKRTGEKVFLECVQDMDHENMFWYRQDPGLGLRLIYFSYDVKMKEKGDIPEGYSVSREKKERFSLILESASTNQTSMYLCASSLFTGTGPNTGELFFGEGSRLTVL.

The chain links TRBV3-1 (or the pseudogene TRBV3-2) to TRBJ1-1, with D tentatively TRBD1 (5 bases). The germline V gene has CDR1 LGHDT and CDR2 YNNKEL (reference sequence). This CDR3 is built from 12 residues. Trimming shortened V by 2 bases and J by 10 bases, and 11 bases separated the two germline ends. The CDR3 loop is CASSQQGRGAFF. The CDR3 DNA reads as TGTGCCAGCAGCCAACAGGGAAGGGGAGCTTTCTTT.

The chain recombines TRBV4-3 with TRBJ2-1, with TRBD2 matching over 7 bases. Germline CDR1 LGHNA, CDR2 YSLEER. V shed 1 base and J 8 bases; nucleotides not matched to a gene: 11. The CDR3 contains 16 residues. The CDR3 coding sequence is TGCGCCAGCAGCCAAGTTTGGGAGGGATTAGCCGATGAGCAGTTCTTC. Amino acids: CASSQVWEGLADEQFF.

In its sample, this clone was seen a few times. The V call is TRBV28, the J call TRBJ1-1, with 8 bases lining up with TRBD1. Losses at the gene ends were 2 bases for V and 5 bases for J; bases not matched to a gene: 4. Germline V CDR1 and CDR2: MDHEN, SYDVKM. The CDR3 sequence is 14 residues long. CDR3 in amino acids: CASSLQGAKTEAFF. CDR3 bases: TGTGCCAGCAGTTTACAGGGGGCTAAAACTGAAGCTTTCTTT.

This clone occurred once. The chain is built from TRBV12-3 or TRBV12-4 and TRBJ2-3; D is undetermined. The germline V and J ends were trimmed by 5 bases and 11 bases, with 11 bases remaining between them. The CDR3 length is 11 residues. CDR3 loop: CASSRRLVQYF. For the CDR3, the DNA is TGTGCCAGCAGTAGGAGATTGGTGCAGTATTTT.

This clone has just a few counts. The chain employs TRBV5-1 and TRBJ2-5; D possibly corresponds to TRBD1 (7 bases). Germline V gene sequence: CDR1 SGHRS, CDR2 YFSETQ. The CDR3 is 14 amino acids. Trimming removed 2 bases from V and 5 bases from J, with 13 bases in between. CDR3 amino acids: CASSFSGGGETQYF. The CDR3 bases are TGCGCCAGCAGCTTCTCAGGGGGAGGCGAGACCCAGTACTTC. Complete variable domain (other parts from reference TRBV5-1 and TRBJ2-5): KAGVTQTPRYLIKTRGQQVTLSCSPISGHRSVSWYQQTPGQGLQFLFEYFSETQRNKGNFPGRFSGRQFSNSRSEMNVSTLELGDSALYLCASSFSGGGETQYFGPGTRLLVL.

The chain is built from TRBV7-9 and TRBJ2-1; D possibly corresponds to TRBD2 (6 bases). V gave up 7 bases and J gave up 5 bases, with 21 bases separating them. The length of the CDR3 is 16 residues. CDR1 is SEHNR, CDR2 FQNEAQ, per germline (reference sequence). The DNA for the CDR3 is TGTGCCAGCAACCCCCTAGGAGGGAGAAACGACAATGAGCAGTTCTTC. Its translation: CASNPLGGRNDNEQFF.

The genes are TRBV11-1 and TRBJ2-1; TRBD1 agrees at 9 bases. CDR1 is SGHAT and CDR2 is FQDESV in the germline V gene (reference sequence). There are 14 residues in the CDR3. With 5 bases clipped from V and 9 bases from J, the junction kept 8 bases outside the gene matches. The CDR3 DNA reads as TGTGCCAGCAGCATCCACCGGGACAGGGCTGAGCAGTTCTTC. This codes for CASSIHRDRAEQFF.

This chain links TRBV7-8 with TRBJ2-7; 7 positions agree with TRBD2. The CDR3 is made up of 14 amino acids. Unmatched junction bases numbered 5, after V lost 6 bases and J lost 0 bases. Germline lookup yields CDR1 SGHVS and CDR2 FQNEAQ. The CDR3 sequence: CASSFLAVSYEQYF. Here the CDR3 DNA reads TGTGCCAGCAGTTTTCTAGCGGTCTCCTACGAGCAGTACTTC. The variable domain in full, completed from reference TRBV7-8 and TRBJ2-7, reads GAGVSQSPRYKVAKRGQDVALRCDPISGHVSLFWYQQALGQGPEFLTYFQNEAQLDKSGLPSDRFFAERPEGSVSTLKIQRTQQEDSAVYLCASSFLAVSYEQYFGPGTRLTVT.

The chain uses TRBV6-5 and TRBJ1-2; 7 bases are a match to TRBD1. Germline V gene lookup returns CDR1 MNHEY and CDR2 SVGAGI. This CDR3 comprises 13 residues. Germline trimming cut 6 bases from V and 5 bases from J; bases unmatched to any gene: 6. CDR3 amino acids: CASSPGGNYGYTF. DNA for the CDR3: TGTGCCAGCAGCCCAGGGGGTAATTATGGCTACACCTTC.

CDR3: CASSRQDREGGSGELFF. CDR3 in DNA: TGTGCCAGCAGTCGCCAAGATCGGGAGGGCGGTTCCGGGGAGCTGTTTTTT. The chain carries TRBV7-8 and TRBJ2-2; 8 nucleotides match TRBD2. There are 17 residues in the CDR3. V shed 6 bases and J 6 bases; nucleotides not matched to a gene: 15. CDR1 SGHVS and CDR2 FQNEAQ come from the germline V gene.

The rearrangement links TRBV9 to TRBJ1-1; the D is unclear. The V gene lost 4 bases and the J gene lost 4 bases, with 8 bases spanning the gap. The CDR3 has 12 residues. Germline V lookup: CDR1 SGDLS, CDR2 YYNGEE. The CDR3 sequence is CASSSGFTEAFF. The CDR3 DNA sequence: TGTGCCAGCAGCTCGGGGTTCACTGAAGCTTTCTTT.

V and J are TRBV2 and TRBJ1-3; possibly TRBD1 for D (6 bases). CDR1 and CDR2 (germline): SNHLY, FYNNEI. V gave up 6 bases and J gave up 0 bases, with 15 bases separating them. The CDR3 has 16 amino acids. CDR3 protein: CASSDGQLYSGNTIYF. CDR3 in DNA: TGTGCCAGCAGCGACGGACAGTTGTACTCTGGAAACACCATATATTTT.

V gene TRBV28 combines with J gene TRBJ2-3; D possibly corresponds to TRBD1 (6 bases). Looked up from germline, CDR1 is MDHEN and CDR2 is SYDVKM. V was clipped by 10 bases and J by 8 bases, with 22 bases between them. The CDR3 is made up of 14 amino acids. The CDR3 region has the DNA TGTGCCACCGCGACAGGAAGTCTGCGAGGTACGCAGTATTTT. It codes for CATATGSLRGTQYF.

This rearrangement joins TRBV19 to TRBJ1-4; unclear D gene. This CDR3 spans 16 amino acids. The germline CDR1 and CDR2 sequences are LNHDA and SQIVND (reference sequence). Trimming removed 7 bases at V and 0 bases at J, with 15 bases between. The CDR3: CASTIGRITTNEKLFF. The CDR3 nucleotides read TGTGCCAGTACAATCGGGAGAATTACAACTAATGAAAAACTGTTTTTT.

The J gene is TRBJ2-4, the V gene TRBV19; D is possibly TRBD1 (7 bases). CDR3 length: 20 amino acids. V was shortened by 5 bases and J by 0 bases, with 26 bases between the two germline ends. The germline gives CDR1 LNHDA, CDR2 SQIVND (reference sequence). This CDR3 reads CASSSEGGTATILAKNIQYF. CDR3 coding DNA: TGTGCCAGTAGTTCAGAAGGCGGGACAGCTACTATTTTAGCCAAAAACATTCAGTACTTC.

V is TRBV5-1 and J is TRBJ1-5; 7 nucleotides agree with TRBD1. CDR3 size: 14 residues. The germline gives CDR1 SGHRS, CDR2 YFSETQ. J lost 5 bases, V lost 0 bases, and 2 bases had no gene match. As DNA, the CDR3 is TGCGCCAGCAGCTTGGGGGACAGTTATCAGCCCCAGCATTTT. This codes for CASSLGDSYQPQHF.

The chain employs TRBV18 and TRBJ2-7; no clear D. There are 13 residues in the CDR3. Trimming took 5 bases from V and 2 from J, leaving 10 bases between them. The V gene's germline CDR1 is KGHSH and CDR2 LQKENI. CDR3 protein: CASSTQVTYEQYF. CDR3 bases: TGTGCCAGCTCAACCCAGGTTACCTACGAGCAGTACTTC.

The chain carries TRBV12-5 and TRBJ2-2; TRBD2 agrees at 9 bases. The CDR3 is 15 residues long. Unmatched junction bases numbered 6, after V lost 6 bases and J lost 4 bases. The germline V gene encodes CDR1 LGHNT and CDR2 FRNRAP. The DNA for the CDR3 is TGTGCTAGTGGCCCCCGCGGGGGGGGCACCGGGGAGCTGTTTTTT. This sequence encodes CASGPRGGGTGELFF.

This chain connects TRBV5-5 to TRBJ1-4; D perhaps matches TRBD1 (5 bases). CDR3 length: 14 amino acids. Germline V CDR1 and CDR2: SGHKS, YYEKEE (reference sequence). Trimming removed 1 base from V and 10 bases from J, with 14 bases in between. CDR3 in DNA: TGTGCCAGCAGCTTGACGACAGACAGAGGAAAACTGTTTTTT. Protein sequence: CASSLTTDRGKLFF.

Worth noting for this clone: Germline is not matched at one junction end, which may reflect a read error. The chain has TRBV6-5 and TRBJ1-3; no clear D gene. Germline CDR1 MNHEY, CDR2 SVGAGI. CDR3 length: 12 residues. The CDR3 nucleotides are TGTGCCAGCAGTCACTCTGGAAACACCATATATTTT. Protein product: CASSHSGNTIYF.

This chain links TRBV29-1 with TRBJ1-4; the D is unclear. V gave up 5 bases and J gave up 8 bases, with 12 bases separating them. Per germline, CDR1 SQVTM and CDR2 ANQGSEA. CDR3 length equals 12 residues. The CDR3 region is CSVKNNLEKLFF. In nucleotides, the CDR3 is TGCAGCGTTAAGAACAATCTCGAAAAACTGTTTTTT.

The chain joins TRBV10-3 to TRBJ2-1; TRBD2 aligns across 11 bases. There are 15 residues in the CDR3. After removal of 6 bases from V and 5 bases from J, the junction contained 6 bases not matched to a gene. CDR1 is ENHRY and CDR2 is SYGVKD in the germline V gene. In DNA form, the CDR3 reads TGTGCCATCAGAGTAGCGGGAGGGCCTCACAATGAGCAGTTCTTC. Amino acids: CAIRVAGGPHNEQFF.

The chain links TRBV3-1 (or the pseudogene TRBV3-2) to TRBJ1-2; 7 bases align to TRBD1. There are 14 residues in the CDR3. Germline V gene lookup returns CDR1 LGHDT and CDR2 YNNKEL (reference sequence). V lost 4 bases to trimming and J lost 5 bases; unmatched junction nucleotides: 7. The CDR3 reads CASSPQTGKYGYTF. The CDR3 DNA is TGTGCCAGCAGCCCCCAGACAGGGAAGTATGGCTACACCTTC.

CDR3 sequence: CASSLSLYREEQFF. The CDR3, as DNA: TGTGCCAGCAGCTTAAGTTTATACAGGGAGGAGCAGTTCTTC. J is TRBJ2-1 and V is TRBV7-9; weak D call: TRBD1 (6 bases). The germline V gene encodes CDR1 SEHNR and CDR2 FQNEAQ (reference sequence). The CDR3 length is 14 residues. V shed 2 bases and J shed 10 bases, with 15 bases lying between them.

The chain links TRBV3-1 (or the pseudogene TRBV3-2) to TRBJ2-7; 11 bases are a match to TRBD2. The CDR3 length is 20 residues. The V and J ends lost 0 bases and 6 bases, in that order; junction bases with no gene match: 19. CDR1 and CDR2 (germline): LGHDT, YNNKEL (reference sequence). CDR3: CASSQDGGLAGGPVSSEQYV. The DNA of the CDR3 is TGTGCCAGCAGCCAAGACGGGGGCTTAGCGGGAGGGCCGGTGAGTAGCGAGCAGTACGTC.

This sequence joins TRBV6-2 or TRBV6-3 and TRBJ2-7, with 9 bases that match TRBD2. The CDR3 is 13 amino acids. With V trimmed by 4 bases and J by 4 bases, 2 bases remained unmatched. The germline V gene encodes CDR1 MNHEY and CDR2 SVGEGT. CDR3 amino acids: CASSFAGGYEQYV. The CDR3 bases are TGTGCCAGCAGTTTTGCGGGAGGGTACGAGCAGTACGTC.

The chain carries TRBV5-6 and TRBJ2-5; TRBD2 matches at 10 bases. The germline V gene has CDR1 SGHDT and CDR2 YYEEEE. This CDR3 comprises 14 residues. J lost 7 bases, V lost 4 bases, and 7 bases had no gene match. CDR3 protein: CASSRTSGGGTQYF. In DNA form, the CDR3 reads TGTGCCAGCAGCCGGACTAGCGGAGGGGGGACCCAGTACTTC. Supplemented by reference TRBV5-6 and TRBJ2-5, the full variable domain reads DAGVTQSPTHLIKTRGQQVTLRCSPKSGHDTVSWYQQALGQGPQFIFQYYEEEERQRGNFPDRFSGHQFPNYSSELNVNALLLGDSALYLCASSRTSGGGTQYFGPGTRLLVL.